Listed below are T cell receptor beta chains from one sample, sequenced in a study of neurological immune-mediated disorders. TCRdb reprocessed the 5' RACE reads via MiXCR and lists one record per CDR3 protein. This sample carries 10,000 to 12,000 distinct CDR3 sequences, 20% to 25% of them seen once, and the ten largest clones take roughly 13%. The sample taken for sequencing was CD8+ T cells from blood. These receptors were taken from a woman aged 40-49 years with multiple sclerosis. The CDR3 runs from the conserved cysteine through the conserved F or W. Each record gives: J gene, D gene, clone size, V gene, CDR3 DNA, CDR3 protein. A D gene is named only where the DNA matches it firmly. Clone sizes are given selectively: once, few, many, or a class where the clone is expanded.

J gene: TRBJ1-1; D gene: .; clone size: medium-sized; V gene: TRBV29-1; CDR3 DNA: TGCAGCGTTGTGGGGGTGAGCTATATGGAAGCTTTCTTT; CDR3 protein: CSVVGVSYMEAFF
J gene: TRBJ2-7; D gene: TRBD1; clone size: .; V gene: TRBV7-2; CDR3 DNA: TGTGCCAGCAGCCGGGACAGGGCCCGGGGGGAGCAGTACTTC; CDR3 protein: CASSRDRARGEQYF
J gene: TRBJ2-7; D gene: TRBD2; clone size: .; V gene: TRBV9; CDR3 DNA: TGTGCCAGCAGCGTAGTTAGCGGGGGGAACGAGCAGTACTTC; CDR3 protein: CASSVVSGGNEQYF
J gene: TRBJ2-3; D gene: .; clone size: .; V gene: TRBV5-1; CDR3 DNA: TGCGCCAGCAGCTTGGAGAGCCGGGGGATCACAGATACGCAGTATTTT; CDR3 protein: CASSLESRGITDTQYF
J gene: TRBJ1-5; D gene: TRBD1; clone size: many; V gene: TRBV15; CDR3 DNA: TGTGCCACCAGCAGAGACAGGGGGGTTTGGCAGCCCCAGCATTTT; CDR3 protein: CATSRDRGVWQPQHF
J gene: TRBJ2-5; D gene: TRBD2; clone size: many; V gene: TRBV7-2; CDR3 DNA: TGTGCCAGCAGCCTCCAGCGGGGGGAAGAGACCCAGTACTTC; CDR3 protein: CASSLQRGEETQYF
J gene: TRBJ1-2; D gene: .; clone size: many; V gene: TRBV7-8; CDR3 DNA: TGTGCCAGCTCCGCCCGTCCGAATTATAAGGCGGGCTACACCTTC; CDR3 protein: CASSARPNYKAGYTF
J gene: TRBJ1-1; D gene: .; clone size: many; V gene: TRBV18; CDR3 DNA: TGTGCCAGCTCACCACAGGGTATGAACACTGAAGCTTTCTTT; CDR3 protein: CASSPQGMNTEAFF
J gene: TRBJ2-2; D gene: TRBD1; clone size: medium-sized; V gene: TRBV5-1; CDR3 DNA: TGCGCCAGCAGCTTGACAGGGGACACCGGGGAGCTGTTTTTT; CDR3 protein: CASSLTGDTGELFF
J gene: TRBJ2-3; D gene: .; clone size: many; V gene: TRBV4-2; CDR3 DNA: TGTGCCAGCAGCCAAGATACACCTATGATGGGAGATACGCAGTATTTT; CDR3 protein: CASSQDTPMMGDTQYF
J gene: TRBJ1-1; D gene: .; clone size: once; V gene: TRBV5-1; CDR3 DNA: TGCGCCAGCAGCCCTTGGGGGCTGCGGCAGGCTTTCTTT; CDR3 protein: CASSPWGLRQAFF
J gene: TRBJ2-1; D gene: .; clone size: medium-sized; V gene: TRBV7-9; CDR3 DNA: TGTGCCAGCAGCTTCCGAGATGAGCAGTTCTTC; CDR3 protein: CASSFRDEQFF
J gene: TRBJ2-3; D gene: TRBD2; clone size: medium-sized; V gene: TRBV20-1; CDR3 DNA: TGCAGTGCTAGAGATGAGGCGGGGGAGAGCACAGATACGCAGTATTTT; CDR3 protein: CSARDEAGESTDTQYF
J gene: TRBJ2-5; D gene: .; clone size: .; V gene: TRBV29-1; CDR3 DNA: TGCAGCGTTGATTTTCCCGAGACCCAGTACTTC; CDR3 protein: CSVDFPETQYF
J gene: TRBJ2-3; D gene: TRBD2; clone size: .; V gene: TRBV2; CDR3 DNA: TGTGCCAGCCTACTTACTCCCGGGACTAGCGGGGGGGCTGGTACGCAGTATTTT; CDR3 protein: CASLLTPGTSGGAGTQYF
J gene: TRBJ2-7; D gene: .; clone size: many; V gene: TRBV2; CDR3 DNA: TGTGCCAGCAGTCCTGGGGAGTACGAGCAGTACTTC; CDR3 protein: CASSPGEYEQYF
J gene: TRBJ1-6; D gene: TRBD1; clone size: .; V gene: TRBV2; CDR3 DNA: TGTGCCAGCAGTCCGGGACAGGGCTATTCACCCCTCCACTTT; CDR3 protein: CASSPGQGYSPLHF
J gene: TRBJ2-3; D gene: .; clone size: many; V gene: TRBV7-9; CDR3 DNA: TGTGCCAGCAGCACCCAACAGGGAGTCTACACAGATACGCAGTATTTT; CDR3 protein: CASSTQQGVYTDTQYF
J gene: TRBJ1-2; D gene: .; clone size: few; V gene: TRBV9; CDR3 DNA: TGTGCCAGCAGCCCTCGCGGGGGGCAAGGGAGCCACTATGGCTACACCTTC; CDR3 protein: CASSPRGGQGSHYGYTF
J gene: TRBJ2-3; D gene: .; clone size: medium-sized; V gene: TRBV9; CDR3 DNA: TGTGCCAGCAGCGAGACCGACACTAGAGATACGCAGTATTTT; CDR3 protein: CASSETDTRDTQYF
J gene: TRBJ2-1; D gene: .; clone size: medium-sized; V gene: TRBV5-1; CDR3 DNA: TGCGCCACCGCCGGGACAAGCTCCTACAATGAGCAGTTCTTC; CDR3 protein: CATAGTSSYNEQFF
J gene: TRBJ1-3; D gene: TRBD1; clone size: few; V gene: TRBV20-1; CDR3 DNA: TGCAGTGCTCAGCCGGACAGGGGTGGAAACACCATATATTTT; CDR3 protein: CSAQPDRGGNTIYF
J gene: TRBJ2-1; D gene: TRBD2; clone size: medium-sized; V gene: TRBV4-1; CDR3 DNA: TGCGCCAGCAGCCCCCGGACTAGCGGGGGGACCTACAATGAGCAGTTCTTC; CDR3 protein: CASSPRTSGGTYNEQFF
J gene: TRBJ2-3; D gene: .; clone size: medium-sized; V gene: TRBV5-6; CDR3 DNA: TGTGCCAGCAGCTTGGATCTGGGGGCATGGACAGATACGCAGTATTTT; CDR3 protein: CASSLDLGAWTDTQYF
J gene: TRBJ2-7; D gene: .; clone size: many; V gene: TRBV15; CDR3 DNA: TGTGCCACCAGCAGAGGGACAGGGAGGGGGTACGAGCAGTACTTC; CDR3 protein: CATSRGTGRGYEQYF
J gene: TRBJ1-5; D gene: TRBD1; clone size: many; V gene: TRBV12-3/TRBV12-4; CDR3 DNA: TGTGCCAGCAGTTTAGGGACAGGTACACAGCATTTT; CDR3 protein: CASSLGTGTQHF
J gene: TRBJ2-7; D gene: .; clone size: medium-sized; V gene: TRBV4-1; CDR3 DNA: TGCGCCAGCAGCCAAGATCAGGGTTACTCCTACGAGCAGTACTTC; CDR3 protein: CASSQDQGYSYEQYF
J gene: TRBJ2-3; D gene: TRBD2; clone size: .; V gene: TRBV12-3/TRBV12-4; CDR3 DNA: TGTGCCAGCAGCTCCTCCGAGCGGGGTATCGTTACGCAGTATTTT; CDR3 protein: CASSSSERGIVTQYF
J gene: TRBJ2-1; D gene: TRBD2; clone size: many; V gene: TRBV7-2; CDR3 DNA: TGTGCCAGCAGCTTAATATCTAGCGGGTACAATGAGCAGTTCTTC; CDR3 protein: CASSLISSGYNEQFF
J gene: TRBJ1-6; D gene: TRBD1; clone size: medium-sized; V gene: TRBV3-1; CDR3 DNA: TGTGCCAGCAGCCCGGACAGGGGTGGTAATTCACCCCTCCACTTT; CDR3 protein: CASSPDRGGNSPLHF
J gene: TRBJ2-1; D gene: TRBD2; clone size: .; V gene: TRBV15; CDR3 DNA: TGTGCCACCAGCAGAGATCTAGTAGCGGGGGGCGGGAATGAGCAGTTCTTC; CDR3 protein: CATSRDLVAGGGNEQFF
J gene: TRBJ2-1; D gene: .; clone size: many; V gene: TRBV6-6; CDR3 DNA: TGTGCCAGCAGCTACGCGGGACAGAGCTCCTACAATGAGCAGTTCTTC; CDR3 protein: CASSYAGQSSYNEQFF
J gene: TRBJ2-1; D gene: TRBD2; clone size: many; V gene: TRBV13; CDR3 DNA: TGTGCCAGCAGCTTAGGCGGACTAGCGATTTACTACAATGAGCAGTTCTTC; CDR3 protein: CASSLGGLAIYYNEQFF
J gene: TRBJ2-7; D gene: .; clone size: many; V gene: TRBV4-1; CDR3 DNA: TGCGCCAGCAGCCTACGACCCACCGTCTACGAGCAGTACTTC; CDR3 protein: CASSLRPTVYEQYF
J gene: TRBJ1-6; D gene: .; clone size: many; V gene: TRBV6-1; CDR3 DNA: TGTGCCAGCAGCCACCGACAGATAGGTTCACCCCTCCACTTT; CDR3 protein: CASSHRQIGSPLHF
J gene: TRBJ2-7; D gene: .; clone size: many; V gene: TRBV11-2; CDR3 DNA: TGTGCCAGCAGCACCTGGAGGAGTGTCATCAACTACGAGCAGTACTTC; CDR3 protein: CASSTWRSVINYEQYF
J gene: TRBJ1-5; D gene: TRBD1; clone size: .; V gene: TRBV5-6; CDR3 DNA: TGTGCCAGCAGCAGACAGGGCGCCTTTAGCAATCAGCCCCAGCATTTT; CDR3 protein: CASSRQGAFSNQPQHF
J gene: TRBJ2-1; D gene: .; clone size: medium-sized; V gene: TRBV2; CDR3 DNA: TGTGCCAGCAGTGACTCAGAAGTCTACAATGAGCAGTTCTTC; CDR3 protein: CASSDSEVYNEQFF
J gene: TRBJ1-2; D gene: TRBD1; clone size: few; V gene: TRBV12-3/TRBV12-4; CDR3 DNA: TGTGCCAGCAGTTTACCGGACAGGGGGCCAGGCTATGGCTACACCTTC; CDR3 protein: CASSLPDRGPGYGYTF
J gene: TRBJ1-1; D gene: .; clone size: medium-sized; V gene: TRBV9; CDR3 DNA: TGTGCCAGCAGCGTGAGCGGGGGCGGGAACACTGAAGCTTTCTTT; CDR3 protein: CASSVSGGGNTEAFF
J gene: TRBJ2-1; D gene: TRBD1; clone size: many; V gene: TRBV5-1; CDR3 DNA: TGCGCCAGCAGCCCGGGACAGGGGCAGTACAATGAGCAGTTCTTC; CDR3 protein: CASSPGQGQYNEQFF
J gene: TRBJ2-6; D gene: .; clone size: .; V gene: TRBV24-1; CDR3 DNA: TGTGCCACCTCCTACTCTGGGGCCAACGTCCTGACTTTC; CDR3 protein: CATSYSGANVLTF
J gene: TRBJ1-1; D gene: .; clone size: many; V gene: TRBV7-9; CDR3 DNA: TGTGCCAGCAGCCCGAACGCTGAAGCTTTCTTT; CDR3 protein: CASSPNAEAFF
J gene: TRBJ2-2; D gene: .; clone size: .; V gene: TRBV5-1; CDR3 DNA: TGCGCCAGCAGCTTGAGCGCCGGGGAGCTGTTTTTT; CDR3 protein: CASSLSAGELFF
J gene: TRBJ2-3; D gene: TRBD2; clone size: medium-sized; V gene: TRBV7-8; CDR3 DNA: TGTGCCAGCAGGCCCAACCCTAGCGGTACGCAGTATTTT; CDR3 protein: CASRPNPSGTQYF
J gene: TRBJ1-4; D gene: .; clone size: medium-sized; V gene: TRBV15; CDR3 DNA: TGTGCCACCAGCAGACGGCTCAATGAAAAACTGTTTTTT; CDR3 protein: CATSRRLNEKLFF
J gene: TRBJ1-2; D gene: TRBD1; clone size: many; V gene: TRBV6-5; CDR3 DNA: TGTGCCAGCAGTCCCTGGACAGGGAGGGACTATGGCTACACCTTC; CDR3 protein: CASSPWTGRDYGYTF
J gene: TRBJ2-3; D gene: TRBD2; clone size: many; V gene: TRBV5-4; CDR3 DNA: TGTGCCAGCACGGCGGGGGGTCCAGATACGCAGTATTTT; CDR3 protein: CASTAGGPDTQYF